This T cell receptor (beta chain) was sequenced in a study of cytomegalovirus exposure and HLA in healthy donors. On the study more broadly: Genetic ancestry analysis placed around 76% of the 300 to 500 donors that were genotyped in the Caucasian-associated cluster.

Notes on this clone: No antigen is known for it.

The study, taken as a whole, reports: One later analysis reportedly identified an Asian-associated ancestry cluster that showed fewer N-insertions than the roughly 720-donor mean.

A multiplex PCR was run with 60 Vbeta primers and 13 Jbeta primers. Method: immunoSEQ multiplex PCR; TCRdb's copy keeps in-frame clones and lacks some. Among about 140,000 clones listed, 80% were seen once. The junction had 6 bases not matched to a gene; V was cut back by 6 bases and J by 3 bases. The CDR3 runs to 15 residues. Germline assignment: CDR1 SEHNR and CDR2 FQNEAQ (reference sequence). The TCR was taken from a woman aged 40 to 50 in good health and CMV-seronegative. The chain couples TRBV7-9 to TRBJ2-2, with 8 nucleotides matching TRBD1. Sequenced material: PBMCs. The CDR3 region is CASRSDRGDTGELFF. CDR3 DNA sequence: TGTGCCAGCAGAAGCGACAGGGGTGACACCGGGGAGCTGTTTTTT.